These T cell receptor beta chains were read from a single sample in a study of blood T cell repertoires in COVID-19. Profiled with immunoSEQ multiplex PCR; TCRdb holds only in-frame clones, not every one. The table includes 13,000 or so clones, approximately 70% detected once. The sample was peripheral blood. The receptor set was obtained from a man aged 60 to 69 with COVID-19, enrolled during active disease. Each CDR3 is given with its conserved first and last residue. The D gene is left open where the match is weak. The size entry is marked missing in some rows and otherwise reads once, few, many or a size class.

j_call	clone_size	v_call	d_call	cdr3_nt	cdr3_aa
TRBJ1-5	few	TRBV7-8	TRBD1	TGTGCCAGCAGCTTATCACACAGGGGGGGCAATCAGCCCCAGCATTTT	CASSLSHRGGNQPQHF
TRBJ2-3	NA	TRBV10-1	TRBD2	TGCGCCAGCAGGGACCTAGCGGGAGGAGAGAAAGATACGCAGTATTTT	CASRDLAGGEKDTQYF
TRBJ2-7	NA	TRBV7-9	TRBD1	TGTGCCAGCAGACCGCCTGGGACAGGGACCTACGAGCAGTACTTC	CASRPPGTGTYEQYF
TRBJ2-5	NA	TRBV7-7	NA	TGTGCCAGCAGCTTAACTAGGGCATCACAAGAGACCCAGTACTTC	CASSLTRASQETQYF
TRBJ1-4	NA	TRBV6-5	NA	TGTGCCAGCACCCGGACTTGGGCAACTAATGAAAAACTGTTTTTT	CASTRTWATNEKLFF
TRBJ1-2	NA	TRBV27	TRBD1	TGTGCCAGCGGACAGGGGCTCCGCGGCTACACCTTC	CASGQGLRGYTF
TRBJ2-1	NA	TRBV9	NA	TGTGCCAGCAGCCAAGATCCGCGGAGCTCCTACAATGAGCAGTTCTTC	CASSQDPRSSYNEQFF
TRBJ1-1	NA	TRBV30	NA	TGTGCCTGGAGTGTATCACAGAACACTGAAGCTTTCTTT	CAWSVSQNTEAFF
TRBJ2-5	medium-sized	TRBV7-3	NA	TGTGCCAGCAGCTCCGGAATTCTGGGGCCTCAAGAGACCCAGTACTTC	CASSSGILGPQETQYF
TRBJ2-3	NA	TRBV7-2	TRBD2	TGTGCCAGCAGCTTAGGGACTAGCGCAGATACGCAGTATTTT	CASSLGTSADTQYF
TRBJ1-2	NA	TRBV5-6	TRBD1	TGTGCCAGCAGCTGGACCGACAGGGACGGCTACACCTTC	CASSWTDRDGYTF
TRBJ1-2	NA	TRBV29-1	TRBD1	TGCAGCGTTGACGCAGGGGGGTGGGTTTATGGCTACACCTTC	CSVDAGGWVYGYTF
TRBJ1-1	large	TRBV29-1	TRBD1	TGCAGCGTCCGGGACAGGGGGGGTACTGAAGCTTTCTTT	CSVRDRGGTEAFF
TRBJ2-2	NA	TRBV5-1	NA	TGCGCCAGCAGCTTGAAGCCCCGGGAGCTGTTTTTT	CASSLKPRELFF
TRBJ1-5	NA	TRBV27	NA	TGTGCCAGCAGTTTAACAGGGAGCAATCAGCCCCAGCATTTT	CASSLTGSNQPQHF
TRBJ2-3	few	TRBV29-1	NA	TGCAGCGGACAGAAGCCGGGACTGGACACAGATACGCAGTATTTT	CSGQKPGLDTDTQYF
TRBJ1-5	NA	TRBV27	NA	TGTGCCAGCAGGGAGGAGTCAAGGGGCAATCAGCCCCAGCATTTT	CASREESRGNQPQHF
TRBJ1-6	NA	TRBV9	NA	TGTGCCAGCAGCGCGACTGGAGACGCCTCCTATAATTCACCCCTCCACTTT	CASSATGDASYNSPLHF
TRBJ2-4	NA	TRBV10-1	NA	TGCGCCAGCAGCCCGAAAGAAGAGGCTTTAGCCAAAAACATTCAGTACTTC	CASSPKEEALAKNIQYF
TRBJ2-1	NA	TRBV11-3	NA	TGTGCCAGCAGTTACGGACTCGGAGGCGGAGGGGCCTACAATGAGCAGTTCTTC	CASSYGLGGGGAYNEQFF
TRBJ2-1	NA	TRBV7-9	TRBD2	TGTGCCAGCAGCTTAGAGGGGACTAGCGGGGATGAGCAGTTCTTC	CASSLEGTSGDEQFF
TRBJ1-5	NA	TRBV19	TRBD1	TGTGCCAGTAGTCCCCGGACAGGGGTAAGCAATCAGCCCCAGCATTTT	CASSPRTGVSNQPQHF
TRBJ1-6	NA	TRBV28	NA	TGTGCCAGCAGTTCCAGGTTATACTCCTATAATTCACCCCTCCACTTT	CASSSRLYSYNSPLHF
TRBJ1-1	NA	TRBV4-1	NA	TGCGCCAGCAGCCAAGTGGGGCACACTGAAGCTTTCTTT	CASSQVGHTEAFF
TRBJ2-1	NA	TRBV7-2	TRBD2	TGTGCCAGCCTCCCCCCTAGCGGGAGTATTGAGCAGTTCTTC	CASLPPSGSIEQFF
TRBJ1-2	NA	TRBV5-4	TRBD1	TGTGCCAGCAGCGAACAGGGGGCCCTCTATGGCTACACCTTC	CASSEQGALYGYTF
TRBJ2-1	NA	TRBV24-1	NA	TGTGCCACCAGTGATACGCACAGGGACCGGGTATCCAATGAGCAGTTCTTC	CATSDTHRDRVSNEQFF
TRBJ2-3	NA	TRBV20-1	TRBD2	TGCAGTGCTAGTAGCGAGCGGGGCACTTTCACAGATACGCAGTATTTT	CSASSERGTFTDTQYF
TRBJ2-4	NA	TRBV2	NA	TGTGCCAGCAGTACTAAAAACATTCAGTACTTC	CASSTKNIQYF
TRBJ1-1	NA	TRBV6-5	NA	TGTGCCAGCAGCCCCGGTTGGAACACTGAAGCTTTCTTT	CASSPGWNTEAFF
TRBJ2-1	NA	TRBV5-1	TRBD2	TGCGCCAGCAGCCTAGCGGGACTCTACAATGAGCAGTTCTTC	CASSLAGLYNEQFF
TRBJ2-3	NA	TRBV29-1	TRBD1	TGCAGCGTTGACAACAGGGGGATGCGTACGCAGTATTTT	CSVDNRGMRTQYF
TRBJ2-7	few	TRBV14	TRBD1	TGTGCCAGCAGCACACTAGGGACAGGGGACGGCGAGCAGTACTTC	CASSTLGTGDGEQYF
TRBJ2-2	NA	TRBV7-7	TRBD1	TGTGCCAGCAGCCCCAGGGGGGGGGAGCTGTTTTTT	CASSPRGGELFF
TRBJ1-2	NA	TRBV5-4	NA	TGTGCCAGCAGCCTTATCGGACAGTTCTATGGCTACACCTTC	CASSLIGQFYGYTF
TRBJ2-1	once	TRBV2	TRBD1	TGTGCCAGCAGTTTAACGGGACAGGCCTACAATGAGCAGTTCTTC	CASSLTGQAYNEQFF
TRBJ2-3	NA	TRBV3-1/TRBV3-2	TRBD1	TGTGCCAGCAGCCAGGACAGGGGGCGCACAGATACGCAGTATTTT	CASSQDRGRTDTQYF
TRBJ2-3	NA	TRBV7-2	TRBD2	TGTGCCAGCAGCTTAGCGCAAAGCGGGGGTCGCACAGATACGCAGTATTTT	CASSLAQSGGRTDTQYF
TRBJ1-4	NA	TRBV28	TRBD1	TGTGCCAGCTTAACAGGGGGCGCAACTAATGAAAAACTGTTTTTT	CASLTGGATNEKLFF
TRBJ1-1	NA	TRBV29-1	NA	TGCAGCGTCCTCCCGAACAGGGTGAACACTGAAGCTTTCTTT	CSVLPNRVNTEAFF